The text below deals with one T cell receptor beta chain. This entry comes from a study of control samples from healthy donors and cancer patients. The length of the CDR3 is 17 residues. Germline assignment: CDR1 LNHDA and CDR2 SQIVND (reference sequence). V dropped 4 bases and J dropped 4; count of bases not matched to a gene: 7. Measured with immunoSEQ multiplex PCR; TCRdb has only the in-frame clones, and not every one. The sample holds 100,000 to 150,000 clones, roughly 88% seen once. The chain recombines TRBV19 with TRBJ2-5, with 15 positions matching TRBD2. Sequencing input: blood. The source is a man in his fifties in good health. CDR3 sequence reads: CASSTGLAGGDLETQYF. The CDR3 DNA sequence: TGTGCCAGTAGTACCGGACTAGCGGGGGGGGATTTAGAGACCCAGTACTTC.